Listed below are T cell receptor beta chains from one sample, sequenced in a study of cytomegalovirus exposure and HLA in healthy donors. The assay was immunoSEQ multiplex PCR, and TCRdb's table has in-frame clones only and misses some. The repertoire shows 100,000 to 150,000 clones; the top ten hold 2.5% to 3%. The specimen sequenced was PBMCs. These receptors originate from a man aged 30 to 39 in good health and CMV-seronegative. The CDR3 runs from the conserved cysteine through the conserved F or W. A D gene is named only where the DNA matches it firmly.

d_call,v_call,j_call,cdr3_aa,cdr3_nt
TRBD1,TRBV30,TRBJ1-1,CAWSVPTGVVNTEAFF,TGTGCCTGGAGTGTACCGACAGGGGTAGTGAACACTGAAGCTTTCTTT
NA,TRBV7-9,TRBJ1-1,CASSLGTKAGTEAFF,TGTGCCAGCAGCTTAGGGACCAAAGCGGGGACTGAAGCTTTCTTT
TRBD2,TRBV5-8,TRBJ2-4,CASGILAGEYF,TGTGCCAGCGGAATACTAGCGGGAGAGTACTTC
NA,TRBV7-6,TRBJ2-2,CASSLTGPSTGELFF,TGTGCCAGCAGCTTAACAGGACCGAGCACCGGGGAGCTGTTTTTT
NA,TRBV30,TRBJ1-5,CAWNPPDSNQPQHF,TGTGCCTGGAACCCCCCAGATAGCAATCAGCCCCAGCATTTT
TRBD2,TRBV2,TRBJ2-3,CASMEGGDTDTQYF,TGTGCCAGCATGGAGGGAGGGGATACAGATACGCAGTATTTT
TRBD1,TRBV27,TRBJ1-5,CASSLVTGQGARQPQHF,TGTGCCAGCAGTTTAGTCACGGGGCAGGGGGCGAGACAGCCCCAGCATTTT
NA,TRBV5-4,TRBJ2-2,CASWRAETGELFF,TGTGCCAGCTGGCGGGCGGAGACCGGGGAGCTGTTTTTT
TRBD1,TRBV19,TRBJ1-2,CASRLTGGLDYGYTF,TGTGCCAGTAGGTTGACAGGGGGTTTGGACTATGGCTACACCTTC
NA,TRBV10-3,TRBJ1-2,CAISEYLGGYTF,TGTGCCATCAGTGAGTATCTAGGTGGCTACACCTTC
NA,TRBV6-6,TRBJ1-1,CASSPADTEAFF,TGTGCCAGCAGCCCCGCGGACACTGAAGCTTTCTTT
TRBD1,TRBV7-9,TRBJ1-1,CASSHRPGTGAGEAFF,TGTGCCAGCAGCCACCGTCCCGGGACAGGGGCTGGCGAAGCTTTCTTT
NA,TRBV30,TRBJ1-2,CAWSPPIRTVSNYGYTF,TGTGCCTGGAGTCCCCCCATCCGGACAGTTTCTAACTATGGCTACACCTTC
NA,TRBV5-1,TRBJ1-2,CASSLQTGPYGYTF,TGCGCCAGCAGCCTCCAGACAGGCCCCTATGGCTACACCTTC
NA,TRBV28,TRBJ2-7,CASEHRTGGGEQYF,TGTGCCAGCGAGCATAGGACGGGTGGGGGGGAGCAGTACTTC
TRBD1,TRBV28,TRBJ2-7,CASSPPGTGGHEQYF,TGTGCCAGCAGTCCCCCCGGGACAGGGGGCCACGAGCAGTACTTC
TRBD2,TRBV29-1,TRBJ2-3,CSVVAGGSTDTQYF,TGCAGCGTTGTGGCGGGGGGGAGCACAGATACGCAGTATTTT
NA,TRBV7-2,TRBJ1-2,CASSLDRNNGYTF,TGTGCCAGCAGCCTCGACAGGAACAATGGCTACACCTTC